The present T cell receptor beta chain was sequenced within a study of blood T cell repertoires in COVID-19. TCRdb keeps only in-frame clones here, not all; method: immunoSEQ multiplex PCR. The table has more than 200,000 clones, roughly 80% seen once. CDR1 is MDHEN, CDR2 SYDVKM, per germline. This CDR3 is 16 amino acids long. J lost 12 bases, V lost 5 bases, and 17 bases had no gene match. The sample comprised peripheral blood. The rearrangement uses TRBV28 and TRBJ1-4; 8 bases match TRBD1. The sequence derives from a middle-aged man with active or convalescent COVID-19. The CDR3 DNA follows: TGTGCCAGCAGTCCGATGACAGGGGCTCGTGGGGGAGAACTGTTTTTT. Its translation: CASSPMTGARGGELFF.